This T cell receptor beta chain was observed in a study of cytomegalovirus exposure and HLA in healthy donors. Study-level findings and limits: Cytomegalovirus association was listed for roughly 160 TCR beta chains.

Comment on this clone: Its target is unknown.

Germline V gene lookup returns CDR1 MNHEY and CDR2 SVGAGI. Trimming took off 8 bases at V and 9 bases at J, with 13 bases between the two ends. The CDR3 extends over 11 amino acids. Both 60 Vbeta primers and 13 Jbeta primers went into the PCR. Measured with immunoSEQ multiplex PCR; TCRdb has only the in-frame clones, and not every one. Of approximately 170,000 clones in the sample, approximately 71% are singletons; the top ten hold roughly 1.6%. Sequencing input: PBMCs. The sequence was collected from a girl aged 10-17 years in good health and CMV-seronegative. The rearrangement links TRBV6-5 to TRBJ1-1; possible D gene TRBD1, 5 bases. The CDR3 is CASPGMGQAFF. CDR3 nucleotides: TGTGCCAGCCCCGGTATGGGGCAAGCTTTCTTT.